The present TCR beta chain was sequenced within a study of blood T cells in healthy people across ages. Sample-barcoded 5' priming and a J-beta primer mix drove a second PCR of about 6 to 12 cycles. TCRdb itself ran the 5' RACE reads through MiXCR, one entry per CDR3 protein. Among just over 800,000 distinct CDR3 sequences, about 62% were seen once, and the ten largest hold approximately 30%. Study-wide points: Because sorting was not performed, PBMCs prevented conclusive naive versus antigen-experienced comparison.

The CDR3 runs 15 residues. The trim removed 4 bases at V and 8 bases at J, leaving 13 bases unmatched. Germline CDR1 and CDR2: SNHLY and FYNNEI. Comment on this clonotype: What it recognizes is unknown.

The rearrangement joins TRBV2 to TRBJ1-2, with 7 nucleotides matching TRBD1. What was sequenced was blood. This receptor was taken from a man younger than 40 in good health. The CDR3: CASSANRQGVRGYTF. As DNA, the CDR3 is TGTGCCAGCAGTGCGAATCGGCAGGGGGTTCGAGGCTACACCTTC.